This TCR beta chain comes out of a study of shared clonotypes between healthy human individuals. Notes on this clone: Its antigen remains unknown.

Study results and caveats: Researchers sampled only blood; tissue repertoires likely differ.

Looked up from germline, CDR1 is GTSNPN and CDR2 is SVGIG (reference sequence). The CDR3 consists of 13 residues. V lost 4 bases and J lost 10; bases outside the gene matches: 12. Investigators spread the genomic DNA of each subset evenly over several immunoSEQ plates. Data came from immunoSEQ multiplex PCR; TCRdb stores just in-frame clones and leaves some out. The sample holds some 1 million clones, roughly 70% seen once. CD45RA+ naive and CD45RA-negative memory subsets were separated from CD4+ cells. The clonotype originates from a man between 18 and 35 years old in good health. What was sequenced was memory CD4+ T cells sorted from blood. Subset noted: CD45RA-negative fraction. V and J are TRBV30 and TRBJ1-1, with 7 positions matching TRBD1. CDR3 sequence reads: CAWITGVGLGAFF. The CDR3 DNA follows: TGTGCCTGGATTACAGGGGTAGGGCTTGGAGCTTTCTTT.